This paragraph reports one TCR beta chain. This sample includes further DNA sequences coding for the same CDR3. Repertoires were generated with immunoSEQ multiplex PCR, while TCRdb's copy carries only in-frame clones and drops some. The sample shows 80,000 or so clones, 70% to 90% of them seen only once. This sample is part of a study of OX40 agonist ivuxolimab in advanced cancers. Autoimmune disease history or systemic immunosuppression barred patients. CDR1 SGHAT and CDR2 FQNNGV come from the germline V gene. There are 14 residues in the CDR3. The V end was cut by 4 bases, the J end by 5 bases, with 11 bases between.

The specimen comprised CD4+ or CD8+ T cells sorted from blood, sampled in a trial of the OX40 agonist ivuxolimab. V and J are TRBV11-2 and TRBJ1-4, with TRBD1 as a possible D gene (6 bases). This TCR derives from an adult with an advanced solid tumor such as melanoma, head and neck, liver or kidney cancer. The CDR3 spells CASSSGQQNEKLFF. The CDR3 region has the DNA TGTGCCAGCAGCTCTGGACAGCAAAATGAAAAACTGTTTTTT. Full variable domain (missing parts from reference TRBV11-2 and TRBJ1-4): EAGVAQSPRYKIIEKRQSVAFWCNPISGHATLYWYQQILGQGPKLLIQFQNNGVVDDSQLPKDRFSAERLKGVDSTLKIQPAKLEDSAVYLCASSSGQQNEKLFFGSGTQLSVL.